This T cell receptor beta chain was obtained from a study of blood T cell repertoires in COVID-19 (dated by TCRdb to 2020 to 2021). The study in broad terms: Collaborator samples came from the United States, Italy and Spain and covered acute and convalescent phases of COVID-19. The repertoires were released in a freely available public database intended as a resource for research on the immune response to SARS-CoV-2. The material from the prospective study consisted of cDNA or gDNA derived from T cells, B-cell-depleted T cells, or PBMCs. Where HLA class I and class II types were available, the types were taken from metadata supplied by the sample provider, not from assay-based typing. Sample metadata almost always included a de-identified subject ID, COVID-19 status, age in years and sex. Deeply sampled blood TCRbeta repertoires from subjects exposed to, actively infected with, or recovered from COVID-19 were included in the dataset. The samples were drawn from the first 160 participants of the ongoing ImmuneRACE study and from some 1,300 subjects provided by 6 global collaborators. The study at large found these results: The quantity of clinical and demographic metadata differed by source and by participant and was supplied without curation.

TCRbeta CDR3 regions were amplified from genomic DNA using the immunoSEQ Assay, a bias-controlled multiplex PCR. Per the source publication's procedure: Within the assay, amplification of reference gene primers was used to estimate how many nucleated cells each sample contained. Sequence reads were collapsed and filtered to measure the absolute abundance of every unique TCRbeta CDR3 rearrangement. Productive Simpson clonality was computed per sample as the square root of Simpson's diversity index over productive rearrangements. As stored in TCRdb, this immuneACCESS dataset retains in-frame rearrangements with V and J assigned. A fraction of the clones does not appear; measured against another copy, unresolved V genes explain less than half of the discrepancy, and the remainder lacks a known reason. For V, J and clone size, that table is used; D and trimming come from the DNA. The sample profile shows about 250,000 clones; 70% to 75% of them were found once. The ten largest clones capture more than 2.5% of the sample.

Whole blood was collected in K2EDTA tubes by collaborating institutions according to the institutions' own protocols. Collaborator samples were shipped for TCRbeta analysis as frozen whole blood, isolated PBMCs, or DNA extracted from either sample type. Points on this clone: Its antigen has not been determined. Per-base qualities were not stored, and no clone one base away is much larger.

The CDR3, cysteine through phenylalanine, is 15 amino acids long. The DNA shown is the 45-base CDR3, in frame from base 1. Per the germline V gene, MNHEY is the CDR1 and SVGAGI is the CDR2. V drops 5 bases and J drops 10 bases, leaving 18 bases in between. The origin of this receptor is a woman aged 80 or older with acute or convalescent COVID-19. Material: peripheral blood. The V gene is TRBV6-5 and the J gene is TRBJ1-6; TRBD1 is a weak D gene call, 6 bases matching. The DNA sequence is TGTGCCAGCAGTCACAGGGAAAAAGTGGAATCACCCCTCCACTTT. This gives the protein CASSHREKVESPLHF.